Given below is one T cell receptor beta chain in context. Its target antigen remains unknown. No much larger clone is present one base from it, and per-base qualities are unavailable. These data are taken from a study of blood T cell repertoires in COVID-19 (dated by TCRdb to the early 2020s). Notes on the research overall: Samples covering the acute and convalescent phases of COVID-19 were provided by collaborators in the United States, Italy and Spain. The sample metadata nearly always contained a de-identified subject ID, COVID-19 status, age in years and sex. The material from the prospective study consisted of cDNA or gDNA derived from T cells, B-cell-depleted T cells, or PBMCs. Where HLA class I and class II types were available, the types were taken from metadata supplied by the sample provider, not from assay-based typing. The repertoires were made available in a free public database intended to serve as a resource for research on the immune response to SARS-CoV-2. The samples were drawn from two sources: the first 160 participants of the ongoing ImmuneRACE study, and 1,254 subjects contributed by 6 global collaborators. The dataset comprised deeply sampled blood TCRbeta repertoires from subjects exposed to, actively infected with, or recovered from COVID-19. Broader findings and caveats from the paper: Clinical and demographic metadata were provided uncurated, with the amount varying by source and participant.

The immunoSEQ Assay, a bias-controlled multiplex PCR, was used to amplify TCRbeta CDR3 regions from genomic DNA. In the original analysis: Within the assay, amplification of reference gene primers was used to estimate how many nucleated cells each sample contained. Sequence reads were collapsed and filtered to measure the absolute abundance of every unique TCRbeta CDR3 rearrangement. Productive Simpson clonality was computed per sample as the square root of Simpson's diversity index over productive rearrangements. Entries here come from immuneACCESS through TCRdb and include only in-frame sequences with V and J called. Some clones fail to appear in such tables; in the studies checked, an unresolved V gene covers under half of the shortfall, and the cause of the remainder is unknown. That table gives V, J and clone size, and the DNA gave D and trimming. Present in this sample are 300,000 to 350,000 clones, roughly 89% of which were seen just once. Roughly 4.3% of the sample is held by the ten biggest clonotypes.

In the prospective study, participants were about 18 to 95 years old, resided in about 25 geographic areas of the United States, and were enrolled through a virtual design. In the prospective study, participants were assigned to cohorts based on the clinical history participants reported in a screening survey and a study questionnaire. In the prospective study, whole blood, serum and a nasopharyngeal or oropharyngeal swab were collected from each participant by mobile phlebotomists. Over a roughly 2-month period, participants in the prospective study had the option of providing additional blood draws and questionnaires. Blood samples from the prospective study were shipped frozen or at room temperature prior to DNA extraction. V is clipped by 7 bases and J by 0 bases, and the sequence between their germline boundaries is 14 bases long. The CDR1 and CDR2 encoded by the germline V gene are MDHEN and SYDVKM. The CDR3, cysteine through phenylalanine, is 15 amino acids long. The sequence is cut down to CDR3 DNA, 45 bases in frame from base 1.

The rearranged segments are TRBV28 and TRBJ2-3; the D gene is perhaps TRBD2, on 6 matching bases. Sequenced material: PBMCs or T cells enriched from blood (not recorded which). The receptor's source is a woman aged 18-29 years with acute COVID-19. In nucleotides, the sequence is TGTGCCAGCACCCCGGGACTTTCTAGCACAGATACGCAGTATTTT. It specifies CASTPGLSSTDTQYF. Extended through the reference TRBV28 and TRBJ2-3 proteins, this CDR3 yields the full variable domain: DVKVTQSSRYLVKRTGEKVFLECVQDMDHENMFWYRQDPGLGLRLIYFSYDVKMKEKGDIPEGYSVSREKKERFSLILESASTNQTSMYLCASTPGLSSTDTQYFGPGTRLTVL.